The clone carrying this T cell receptor (beta chain) has a single count. The antigen is not known. While unrecorded immune exposures were likely, the donors were nominally healthy when sampled. This specimen belongs to a study of cytomegalovirus exposure and HLA in healthy donors. Study as a whole: An earlier analysis found some 120 million unique TCR beta sequences from about 190 million T cells. General observations from the study: There was a cluster of highly shared sequence variants that was likely a sequencing artifact.

PCR amplification relied on 60 Vbeta primers (plus 13 Jbeta primers). Clones were read by immunoSEQ multiplex PCR, and TCRdb kept only the in-frame ones, dropping some. The profile shows about 130,000 clones, over 75% of them singletons. The CDR3 consists of 15 residues. Per the germline V gene, CDR1 is MGHDK and CDR2 is SYGVNS. After removal of 2 bases from V and 9 bases from J, the junction contained 9 bases not matched to a gene. The TCR originated in a woman aged 40 to 50 in good health and CMV-seropositive. The specimen sequenced was PBMCs. The chain links TRBV25-1 to TRBJ1-5; 8 bases align to TRBD1. The CDR3 protein is CASSEGRGHGRPQHF. The DNA of the CDR3 is TGTGCCAGCAGTGAAGGCAGGGGGCATGGTCGGCCCCAGCATTTT.